What follows is one T cell receptor (beta chain) and its context. The antigen is unknown. As defined, naive CD8 cells were CD45RO-negative and positively selected for CCR7, with terminally differentiated effector memory CD45RA+ cells excluded. The sample is drawn from a study of shared clonotypes between healthy human individuals. Turning to the study itself: CD4 naive cells filled three plates per donor, CD4 memory three, CD8 naive two and CD8 memory one.

Findings of the study overall: It was observed that roughly 5.4% of naive CD4 clonotypes were shared across a handful of donors.

Measured with immunoSEQ multiplex PCR; TCRdb has only the in-frame clones, and not every one. The sample has about 820,000 clones; about 92% are singletons. This clonotype originated in a man aged 30 to 39 in good health. The sequenced sample was naive CD8+ T cells sorted from blood.

The CDR3: CASTPGPSSYEQYF. The CDR3, as DNA: TGTGCCAGCACCCCCGGCCCGAGCTCCTACGAGCAGTACTTC. The chain joins TRBV7-2 to TRBJ2-7; D gene ambiguous. The CDR3 has 14 amino acids. Trimming removed 7 bases at V and 0 bases at J, with 13 bases between. Germline assignment: CDR1 SGHTA and CDR2 FQGNSA.